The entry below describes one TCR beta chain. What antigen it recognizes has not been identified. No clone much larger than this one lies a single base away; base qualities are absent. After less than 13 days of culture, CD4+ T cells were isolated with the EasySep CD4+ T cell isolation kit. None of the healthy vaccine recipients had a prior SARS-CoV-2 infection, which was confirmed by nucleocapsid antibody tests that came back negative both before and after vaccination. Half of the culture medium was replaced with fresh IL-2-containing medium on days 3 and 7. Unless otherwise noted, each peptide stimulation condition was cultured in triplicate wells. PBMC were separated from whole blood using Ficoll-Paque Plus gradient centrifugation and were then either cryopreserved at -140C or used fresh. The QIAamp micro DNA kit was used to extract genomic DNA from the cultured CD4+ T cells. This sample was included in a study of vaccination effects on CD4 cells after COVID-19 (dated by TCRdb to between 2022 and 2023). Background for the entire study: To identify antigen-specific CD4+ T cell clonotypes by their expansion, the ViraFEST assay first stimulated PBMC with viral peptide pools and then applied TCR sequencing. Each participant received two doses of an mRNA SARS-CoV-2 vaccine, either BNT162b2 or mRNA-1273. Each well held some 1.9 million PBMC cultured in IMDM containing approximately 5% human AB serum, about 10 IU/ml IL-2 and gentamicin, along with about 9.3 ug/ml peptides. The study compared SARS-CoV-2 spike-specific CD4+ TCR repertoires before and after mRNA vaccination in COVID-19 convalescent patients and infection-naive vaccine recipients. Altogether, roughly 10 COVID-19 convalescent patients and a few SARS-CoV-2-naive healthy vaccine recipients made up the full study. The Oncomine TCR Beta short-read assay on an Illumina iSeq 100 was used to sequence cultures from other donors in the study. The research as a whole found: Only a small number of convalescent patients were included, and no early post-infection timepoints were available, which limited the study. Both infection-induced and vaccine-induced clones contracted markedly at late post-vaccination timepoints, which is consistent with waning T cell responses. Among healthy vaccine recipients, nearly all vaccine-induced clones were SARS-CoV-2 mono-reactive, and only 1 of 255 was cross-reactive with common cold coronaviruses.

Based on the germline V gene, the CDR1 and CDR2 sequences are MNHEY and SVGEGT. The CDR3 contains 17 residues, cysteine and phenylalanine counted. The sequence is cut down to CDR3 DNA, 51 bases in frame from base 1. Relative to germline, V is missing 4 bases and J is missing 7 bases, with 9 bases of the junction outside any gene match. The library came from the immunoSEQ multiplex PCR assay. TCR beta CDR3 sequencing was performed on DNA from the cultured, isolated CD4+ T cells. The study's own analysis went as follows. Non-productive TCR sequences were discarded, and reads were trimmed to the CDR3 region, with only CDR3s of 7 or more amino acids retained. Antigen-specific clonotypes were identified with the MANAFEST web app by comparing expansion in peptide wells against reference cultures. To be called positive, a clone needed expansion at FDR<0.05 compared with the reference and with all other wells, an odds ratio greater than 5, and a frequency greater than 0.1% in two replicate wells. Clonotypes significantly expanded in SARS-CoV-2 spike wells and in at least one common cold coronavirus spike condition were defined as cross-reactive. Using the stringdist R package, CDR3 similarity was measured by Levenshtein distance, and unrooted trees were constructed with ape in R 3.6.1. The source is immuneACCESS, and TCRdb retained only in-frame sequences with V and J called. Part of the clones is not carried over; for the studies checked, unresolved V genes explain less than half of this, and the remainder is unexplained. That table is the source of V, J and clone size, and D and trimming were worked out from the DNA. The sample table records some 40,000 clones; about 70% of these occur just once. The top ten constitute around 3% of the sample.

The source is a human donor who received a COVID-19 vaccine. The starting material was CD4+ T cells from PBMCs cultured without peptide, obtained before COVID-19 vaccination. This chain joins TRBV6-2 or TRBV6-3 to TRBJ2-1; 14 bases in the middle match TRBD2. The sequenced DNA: TGTGCCAGCAGTTTACTGACTAGCGGGGGGGCGATGAATGAGCAGTTCTTC. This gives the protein CASSLLTSGGAMNEQFF.